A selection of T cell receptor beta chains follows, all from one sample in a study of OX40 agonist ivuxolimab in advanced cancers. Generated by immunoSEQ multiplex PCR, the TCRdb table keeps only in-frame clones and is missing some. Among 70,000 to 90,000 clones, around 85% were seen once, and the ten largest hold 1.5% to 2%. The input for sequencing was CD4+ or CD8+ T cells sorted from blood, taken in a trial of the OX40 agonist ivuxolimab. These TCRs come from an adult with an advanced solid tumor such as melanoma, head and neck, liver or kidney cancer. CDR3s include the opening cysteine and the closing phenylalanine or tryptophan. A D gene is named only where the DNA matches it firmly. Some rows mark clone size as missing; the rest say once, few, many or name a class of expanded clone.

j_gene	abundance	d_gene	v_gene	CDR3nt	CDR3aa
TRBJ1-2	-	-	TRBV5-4	TGTGCCAGCACCAGGGACAACCACTATGGCTACACCTTC	CASTRDNHYGYTF
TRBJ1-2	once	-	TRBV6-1	TGTGCCAGCAGCCTCCCGGGAGGCTACACCTTC	CASSLPGGYTF
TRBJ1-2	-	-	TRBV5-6	TGTGCCAGCAGCTCGCATACAGGGAAGGGGGGCTACACCTTC	CASSSHTGKGGYTF
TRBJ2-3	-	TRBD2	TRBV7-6	TGTGCCAGCAAGAGCGGGGCCCACACAGATACGCAGTATTTT	CASKSGAHTDTQYF
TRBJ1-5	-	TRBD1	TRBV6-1	TGTGCCAGCAGTCTCGGGACAGGGGAAAATCAGCCCCAGCATTTT	CASSLGTGENQPQHF
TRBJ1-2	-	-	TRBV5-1	TGCGCCAGCAGCTTCACAGCAGGGGCAAACCCTTTCGTCTTC	CASSFTAGANPFVF
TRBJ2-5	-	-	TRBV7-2	TGTGCCAGCAGGGTCGGACAGTCCGCCCAAGAGACCCAGTACTTC	CASRVGQSAQETQYF
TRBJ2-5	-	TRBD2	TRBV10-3	TGTGCCATCAGTGAGTTCGGCGCTAGCGGGGGGCGACAAGAGACCCAGTACTTC	CAISEFGASGGRQETQYF
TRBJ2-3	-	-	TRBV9	TGTGCCAGCAGCGTCACATTCCGGGATACGCAGTATTTT	CASSVTFRDTQYF
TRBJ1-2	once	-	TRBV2	TGTGCCAGCAGTGAAGGATTAAATCCGGGAATCTATGGCTACACCTTC	CASSEGLNPGIYGYTF
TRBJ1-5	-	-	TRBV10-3	TGTGCCATCGGAATGGGCAATCAGCCCCAGCATTTT	CAIGMGNQPQHF
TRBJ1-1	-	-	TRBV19	TGTGCCAGTAGTATCTCTCTGGCAGGGGAAACGAACACTGAAGCTTTCTTT	CASSISLAGETNTEAFF
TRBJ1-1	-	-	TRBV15	TGTGCCACCAGACAGAAGACTTTGAACACTGAAGCTTTCTTT	CATRQKTLNTEAFF
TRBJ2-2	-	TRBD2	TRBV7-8	TGTGCCAGCAGCCTGGGGACTAGCGGCACCGGGGAGCTGTTTTTT	CASSLGTSGTGELFF
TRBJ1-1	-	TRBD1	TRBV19	TGTGCCAGTAGTAGGACAGGAGGGGGGAAGGTTGAAGCTTTCTTT	CASSRTGGGKVEAFF
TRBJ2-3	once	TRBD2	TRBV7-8	TGTGCCAGCAGTATATCCGGGACTAGGAGGGATACGCAGTATTTT	CASSISGTRRDTQYF
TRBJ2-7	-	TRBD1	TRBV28	TGTGCCAGCAGTTCGACAGGGGTTTCCTACGAGCAGTACTTC	CASSSTGVSYEQYF
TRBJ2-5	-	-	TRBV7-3	TGTGCCAGCAGCTTAGAGCCAGGGCAAGAGACCCAGTACTTC	CASSLEPGQETQYF
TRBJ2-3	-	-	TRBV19	TGTGCCAGTAGCAAAGGAGTGACTACTAGCACAGATACGCAGTATTTT	CASSKGVTTSTDTQYF
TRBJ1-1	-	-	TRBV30	TGTGCCTGGAGCCAGAGCGACGCGGGTGAAGCTTTCTTT	CAWSQSDAGEAFF
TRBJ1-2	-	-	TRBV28	TGTGCCAGCTCGACAGTCATCTATGGCTACACCTTC	CASSTVIYGYTF
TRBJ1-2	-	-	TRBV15	TGTGCCACCAGCAGAAGGATCCCGGGGGGTCATGGCTACACCTTC	CATSRRIPGGHGYTF